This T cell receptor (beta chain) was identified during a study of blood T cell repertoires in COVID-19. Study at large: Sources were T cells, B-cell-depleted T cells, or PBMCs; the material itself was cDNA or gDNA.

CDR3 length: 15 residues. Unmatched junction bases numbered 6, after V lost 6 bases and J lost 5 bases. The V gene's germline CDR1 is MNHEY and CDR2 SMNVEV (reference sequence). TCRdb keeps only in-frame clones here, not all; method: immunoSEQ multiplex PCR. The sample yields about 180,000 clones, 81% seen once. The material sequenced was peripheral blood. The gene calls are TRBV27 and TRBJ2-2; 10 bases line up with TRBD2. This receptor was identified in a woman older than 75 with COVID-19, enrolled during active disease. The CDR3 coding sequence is TGTGCCAGCAGGCCTCTAGCGGGAGTTACCGGGGAGCTGTTTTTT. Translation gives CASRPLAGVTGELFF.